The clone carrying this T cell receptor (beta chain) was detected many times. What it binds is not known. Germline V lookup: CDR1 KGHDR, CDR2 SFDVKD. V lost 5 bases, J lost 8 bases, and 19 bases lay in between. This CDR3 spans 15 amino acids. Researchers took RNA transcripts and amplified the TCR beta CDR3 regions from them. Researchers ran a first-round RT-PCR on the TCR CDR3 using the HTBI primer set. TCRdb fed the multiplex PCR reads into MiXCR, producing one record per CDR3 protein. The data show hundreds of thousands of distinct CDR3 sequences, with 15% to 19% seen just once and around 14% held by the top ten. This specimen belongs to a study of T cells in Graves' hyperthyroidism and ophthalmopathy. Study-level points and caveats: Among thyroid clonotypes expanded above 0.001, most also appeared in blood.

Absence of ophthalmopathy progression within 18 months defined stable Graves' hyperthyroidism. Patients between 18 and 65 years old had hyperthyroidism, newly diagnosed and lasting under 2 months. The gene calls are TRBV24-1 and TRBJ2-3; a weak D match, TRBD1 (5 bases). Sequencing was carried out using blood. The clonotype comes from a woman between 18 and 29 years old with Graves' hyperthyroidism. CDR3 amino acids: CATSVIVQGKTTQYF. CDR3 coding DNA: TGTGCCACCAGTGTTATCGTGCAGGGCAAGACTACGCAGTATTTT.